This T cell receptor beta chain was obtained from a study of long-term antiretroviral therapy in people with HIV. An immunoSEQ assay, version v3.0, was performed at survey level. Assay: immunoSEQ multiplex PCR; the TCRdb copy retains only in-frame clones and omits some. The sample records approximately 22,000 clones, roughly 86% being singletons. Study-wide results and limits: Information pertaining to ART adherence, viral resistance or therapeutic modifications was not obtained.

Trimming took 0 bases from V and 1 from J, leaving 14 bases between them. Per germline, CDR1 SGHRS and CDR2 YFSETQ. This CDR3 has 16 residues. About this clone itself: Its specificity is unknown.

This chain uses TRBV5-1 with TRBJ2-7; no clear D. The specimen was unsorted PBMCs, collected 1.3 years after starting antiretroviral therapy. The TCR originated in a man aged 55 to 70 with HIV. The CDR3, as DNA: TGCGCCAGCAGCTTGGCCGAACCGACGCCTTCCTACGAGCAGTACTTC. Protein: CASSLAEPTPSYEQYF.